Listed below are T cell receptor beta chains from one sample, sequenced in a study of blood T cells in healthy people across ages. TCRdb used MiXCR to reprocess the 5' RACE reads, holding one entry per CDR3 protein. The data show around 710,000 distinct CDR3 sequences, 40% to 45% seen once. The material sequenced was blood. The receptors were sampled from a woman aged 55-70 years in good health. Each CDR3 is given with its conserved first and last residue. The D gene is left open where the match is weak. The listing skips clone size in some rows; elsewhere it reads once, few, many or a size class.

TRBV29-1	NA	few	TRBJ2-3	TGCAGCGGGCAGTTAACTAGCACAGATACGCAGTATTTT	CSGQLTSTDTQYF
TRBV30	TRBD1	NA	TRBJ2-7	TGTGCCTGGAGTCTTGGACAGGGGACCTACGAGCAGTACTTC	CAWSLGQGTYEQYF
TRBV6-6	TRBD1	NA	TRBJ1-5	TGTGCCAGCAGTTACTCCGGACAGGGGGGGTGGAATCAGCTCCAGCATTTT	CASSYSGQGGWNQLQHF
TRBV27	TRBD1	NA	TRBJ2-1	TGTGCCAGCAGTGCGGGACAGGGCATTGAGCAGTTCTTC	CASSAGQGIEQFF
TRBV4-2	NA	NA	TRBJ2-1	TGTGCCAGCAGCCAAGAGAACTTGGCAGGGGCCGAGGATGAGCAGTTCTTC	CASSQENLAGAEDEQFF
TRBV11-1	NA	NA	TRBJ2-4	TGTGCCAGCAGCTTAGCGCGGCAGTCGGTAATCCCTGCGCATCCAGCCAAAAACATTCAGTACTTC	CASSLARQSVIPAHPAKNIQYF
TRBV29-1	NA	NA	TRBJ1-4	TGCAGCGTTGGAGTAACCAATGAAAAACTGTTTTTT	CSVGVTNEKLFF
TRBV29-1	TRBD2	few	TRBJ2-1	TGCAGCGTTCTACAGCGGGGGGCCTACAATGAGCAGTTCTTC	CSVLQRGAYNEQFF
TRBV6-5	NA	NA	TRBJ2-3	TGTGCCAGCAGTTACTCAGATATGAGCACAGATACGCAGTATTTT	CASSYSDMSTDTQYF
TRBV6-2/TRBV6-3	NA	few	TRBJ1-5	TGTGCCAGCAGCCTAGGAGGGAGGCATCAGCCCCAGCATTTT	CASSLGGRHQPQHF
TRBV18	NA	NA	TRBJ2-2	TGTGCCAGCTCACCACCGGCCGATACCGGGGAGCTGTTTTTT	CASSPPADTGELFF
TRBV7-2	TRBD2	NA	TRBJ2-1	TGTGCCAGCAGCTTAGGGACTAAAGCAGTGCTAGCGGGAGGCGGGATCTCCTACAATGAGCAGTTCTTC	CASSLGTKAVLAGGGISYNEQFF
TRBV12-3/TRBV12-4	NA	once	TRBJ1-1	TGTGCCAGCAGTTGGGTTTTCATGAACACTGAAGCTTTCTTT	CASSWVFMNTEAFF
TRBV6-5	TRBD1	NA	TRBJ1-5	TGTGCCAGCAGTTCAGGGGGCGCGGGCAATCAGCCCCAGCATTTT	CASSSGGAGNQPQHF
TRBV24-1	NA	NA	TRBJ2-7	TGTGCCACCAGTGATTTGCCTACCCTCATAACGAACGAGCAGTACTTC	CATSDLPTLITNEQYF
TRBV7-2	TRBD2	NA	TRBJ2-7	TGTGCCAGCAGTTATACCGGGACTAGCGGGAGACTCTACGAGCAGTACTTC	CASSYTGTSGRLYEQYF